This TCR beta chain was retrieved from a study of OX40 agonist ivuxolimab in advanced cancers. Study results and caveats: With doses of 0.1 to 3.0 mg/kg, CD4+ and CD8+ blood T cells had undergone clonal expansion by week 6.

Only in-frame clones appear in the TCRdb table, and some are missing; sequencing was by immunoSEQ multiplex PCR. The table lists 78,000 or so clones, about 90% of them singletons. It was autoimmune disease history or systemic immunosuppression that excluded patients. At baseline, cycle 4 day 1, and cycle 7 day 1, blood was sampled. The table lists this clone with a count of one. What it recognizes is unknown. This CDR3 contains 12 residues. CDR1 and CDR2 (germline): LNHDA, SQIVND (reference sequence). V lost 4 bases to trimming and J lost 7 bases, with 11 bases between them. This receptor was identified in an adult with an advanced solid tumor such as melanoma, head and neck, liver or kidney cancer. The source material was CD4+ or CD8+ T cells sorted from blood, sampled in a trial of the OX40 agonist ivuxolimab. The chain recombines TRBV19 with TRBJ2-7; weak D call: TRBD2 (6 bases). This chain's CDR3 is CASSRGDREQYF. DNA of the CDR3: TGTGCCAGTAGTAGGGGGGATCGGGAGCAGTACTTC.